Listed below are T cell receptor beta chains from one sample, sequenced in a study of blood T cell repertoires in COVID-19. The table came from immunoSEQ multiplex PCR; TCRdb's copy has only in-frame clones and leaves some out. Counted here are nearly 250,000 clones, about nine tenths occurring once; the ten biggest clones make up under 2%. Input material: peripheral blood. These receptors were obtained from a woman aged 60-75 years who had recovered from COVID-19. Both conserved end residues are part of each CDR3. The D gene is left open where the match is weak.

CDR3: CASRAPTGSYTEAFF; DNA: TGTGCCAGCAGGGCCCCTACAGGGTCGTACACTGAAGCTTTCTTT; J: TRBJ1-1; V: TRBV7-9; D: -
CDR3: CASSLGERGPTDTQYF; DNA: TGCGCCAGCAGCCTAGGGGAGCGGGGGCCCACAGATACGCAGTATTTT; J: TRBJ2-3; V: TRBV5-1; D: TRBD2
CDR3: CAISETGRFSYEQYF; DNA: TGTGCCATCAGTGAGACAGGACGGTTCTCCTACGAGCAGTACTTC; J: TRBJ2-7; V: TRBV10-3; D: -
CDR3: CASSAGMSSTDTQYF; DNA: TGTGCCAGCAGCGCAGGGATGTCTAGCACAGATACGCAGTATTTT; J: TRBJ2-3; V: TRBV7-9; D: -
CDR3: CASSPHEGGPSYEQYF; DNA: TGTGCCAGCAGCCCCCACGAGGGGGGGCCCTCCTACGAGCAGTACTTC; J: TRBJ2-7; V: TRBV7-2; D: -
CDR3: CASSLVGDQETQYF; DNA: TGTGCCAGCAGCTTAGTCGGGGACCAAGAGACCCAGTACTTC; J: TRBJ2-5; V: TRBV11-2; D: -
CDR3: CASTKTVSSGNTIYF; DNA: TGTGCCAGCACTAAGACAGTCAGCTCTGGAAACACCATATATTTT; J: TRBJ1-3; V: TRBV19; D: -
CDR3: CASSLVAGGYNEQFF; DNA: TGCGCCAGCAGCTTGGTAGCGGGGGGCTACAATGAGCAGTTCTTC; J: TRBJ2-1; V: TRBV5-1; D: TRBD2
CDR3: CASSLGTGTWGYTF; DNA: TGTGCCAGCAGCTTAGGAACAGGAACTTGGGGCTACACCTTC; J: TRBJ1-2; V: TRBV7-9; D: -
CDR3: CASSQAAEAFF; DNA: TGTGCCAGCAGCCAAGCGGCTGAAGCTTTCTTT; J: TRBJ1-1; V: TRBV3-1/TRBV3-2; D: -
CDR3: CAISAGFGRGNEQFF; DNA: TGTGCCATCAGTGCGGGGTTTGGCAGGGGCAATGAGCAGTTCTTC; J: TRBJ2-1; V: TRBV10-3; D: -
CDR3: CASSFTSGGWETQYF; DNA: TGTGCCAGCAGCTTCACTAGCGGGGGCTGGGAGACCCAGTACTTC; J: TRBJ2-5; V: TRBV7-3; D: TRBD2
CDR3: CASSQGLAGRETQYF; DNA: TGTGCCAGCAGCCAGGGACTAGCGGGAAGGGAGACCCAGTACTTC; J: TRBJ2-5; V: TRBV11-3; D: TRBD2
CDR3: CASSRRTGVYEQYF; DNA: TGTGCCAGTAGTAGACGGACAGGGGTTTACGAGCAGTACTTC; J: TRBJ2-7; V: TRBV19; D: TRBD1